Listed below are T cell receptor beta chains from one sample, sequenced in a study of control samples from healthy donors and cancer patients. Only in-frame clones appear in the TCRdb table, and some are missing; sequencing was by immunoSEQ multiplex PCR. The sample lists tens of thousands of clones, more than 90% occurring once. The sample was PBMCs. These receptor sequences come from a young man with colorectal cancer. The CDR3 runs from the conserved cysteine through the conserved F or W. D genes are given only for firm matches. Some rows have no size entry. The others give once, few or many, or a class for an expanded clone.

TRBD2,TRBJ2-3,TRBV5-1,NA,TGCGCCAGCAGCTTAAAGCTAGCGGAAATCACAGATACGCAGTATTTT,CASSLKLAEITDTQYF
NA,TRBJ1-6,TRBV19,NA,TGTGCCAGTAGATTGGTAGGGGTTAATTCACCCCTCCACTTT,CASRLVGVNSPLHF
TRBD2,TRBJ2-2,TRBV19,NA,TGTGCCAGTAGGGTCCTAGCGGAGGACACCGGGGAGCTGTTTTTT,CASRVLAEDTGELFF
TRBD1,TRBJ1-4,TRBV5-1,NA,TGCGCCAGCAGCTCGGACAGGGGTAATGAAAAACTGTTTTTT,CASSSDRGNEKLFF
NA,TRBJ1-6,TRBV30,NA,TGTGCCTGGAGTGTCGGTTCACCCCTCCACTTT,CAWSVGSPLHF
NA,TRBJ1-5,TRBV7-2,NA,TGTGCCAGCAGCACCTCCGGTTATAATCAGCCCCAGCATTTT,CASSTSGYNQPQHF
NA,TRBJ2-5,TRBV3-1/TRBV3-2,NA,TGTGCCAGCAGCCAAGGTATAAAAGGAGGGGGCTTAATAGAGACCCAGTACTTC,CASSQGIKGGGLIETQYF
NA,TRBJ2-1,TRBV11-2,NA,TGTGCCAGCAGCCCCCCGGCGTTTAATGAGCAGTTCTTC,CASSPPAFNEQFF
NA,TRBJ2-5,TRBV11-3,NA,TGTGCCAGCAGCTTCAGGGTGCAAGAGACCCAGTACTTC,CASSFRVQETQYF
NA,TRBJ2-1,TRBV24-1,NA,TGTGCCACCAGTGATTTCGGACAGAGTGGAGATGAGCAGTTCTTC,CATSDFGQSGDEQFF
NA,TRBJ2-3,TRBV30,NA,TGTGCCTGGAGTGCGGGGGCCTCGAAAAGAGGCACAGATACGCAGTATTTT,CAWSAGASKRGTDTQYF
TRBD1,TRBJ2-5,TRBV5-1,NA,TGCGCCAGCAGCTCAGGGACAGTCCAAGAGACCCAGTACTTC,CASSSGTVQETQYF
NA,TRBJ1-4,TRBV5-1,NA,TGCGCCAGCAGCTTAAGACGCGCGACAGCAACTAATGAAAAACTGTTTTTT,CASSLRRATATNEKLFF
TRBD1,TRBJ1-1,TRBV6-5,NA,TGTGCCAGCAGTCGTTCATGGACAGGGGAGGAGGCTTTCTTT,CASSRSWTGEEAFF
TRBD2,TRBJ2-2,TRBV5-4,NA,TGTGCCAGCAGCTTGCGCCCGGGACTAGCGGGAATCGGGGAGCTGTTTTTT,CASSLRPGLAGIGELFF
NA,TRBJ2-3,TRBV24-1,NA,TGTGCCACCAGTCACCCCCTTTCCGGGAGTGGGACAGATACGCAGTATTTT,CATSHPLSGSGTDTQYF
TRBD2,TRBJ2-4,TRBV6-2/TRBV6-3,NA,TGTGCCAGCAGTTACCCTTGGGTGTTGGAGCGGGGAAAGAAAAACATTCAGTACTTC,CASSYPWVLERGKKNIQYF
TRBD1,TRBJ1-5,TRBV12-5,few,TGTGCTAGTGCCATGACAGGGGATGGCAATCAGCCCCAGCATTTT,CASAMTGDGNQPQHF